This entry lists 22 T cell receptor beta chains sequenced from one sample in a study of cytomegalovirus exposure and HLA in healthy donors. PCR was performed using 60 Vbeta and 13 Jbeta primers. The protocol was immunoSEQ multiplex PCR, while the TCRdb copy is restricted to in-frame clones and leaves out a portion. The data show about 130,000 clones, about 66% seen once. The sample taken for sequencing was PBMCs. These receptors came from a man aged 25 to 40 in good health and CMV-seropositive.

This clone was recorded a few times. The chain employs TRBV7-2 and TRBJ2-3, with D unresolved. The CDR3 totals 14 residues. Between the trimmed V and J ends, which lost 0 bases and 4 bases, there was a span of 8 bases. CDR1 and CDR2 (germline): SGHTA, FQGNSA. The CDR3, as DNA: TGTGCCAGCAGCTTAGCCTCTCACTCAGATACGCAGTATTTT. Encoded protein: CASSLASHSDTQYF.

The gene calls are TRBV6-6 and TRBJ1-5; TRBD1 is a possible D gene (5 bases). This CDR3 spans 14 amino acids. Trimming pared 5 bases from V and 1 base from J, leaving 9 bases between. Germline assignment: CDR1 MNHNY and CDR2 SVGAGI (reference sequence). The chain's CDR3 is CASSRTSSNQPQHF. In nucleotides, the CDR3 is TGTGCCAGCAGTAGGACATCGAGCAATCAGCCCCAGCATTTT.

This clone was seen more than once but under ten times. CDR3 in amino acids: CASSHSQRVNEQFF. The CDR3, as DNA: TGCGCCAGCAGCCACTCCCAGCGTGTGAATGAGCAGTTCTTC. This chain uses TRBV4-3 with TRBJ2-1; D ambiguous. From germline, CDR1 is LGHNA and CDR2 YSLEER. Deletions cut 3 bases from V and 7 bases from J, with 13 bases between. The length of the CDR3 is 14 residues.

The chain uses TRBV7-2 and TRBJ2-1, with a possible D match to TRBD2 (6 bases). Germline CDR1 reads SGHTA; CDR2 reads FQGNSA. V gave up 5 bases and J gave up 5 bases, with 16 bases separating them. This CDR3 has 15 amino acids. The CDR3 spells CASSLTGTLNNEQFF. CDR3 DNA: TGTGCCAGCAGCCTCACCGGGACTCTAAACAATGAGCAGTTCTTC.

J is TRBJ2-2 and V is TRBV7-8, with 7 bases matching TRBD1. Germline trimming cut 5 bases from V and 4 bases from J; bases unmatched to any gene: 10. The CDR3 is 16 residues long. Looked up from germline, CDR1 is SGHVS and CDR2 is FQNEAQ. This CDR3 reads CASSGIQGRSTGELFF. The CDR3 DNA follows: TGTGCCAGCAGCGGCATACAGGGGCGCAGCACCGGGGAGCTGTTTTTT. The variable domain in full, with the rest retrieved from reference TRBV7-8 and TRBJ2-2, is GAGVSQSPRYKVAKRGQDVALRCDPISGHVSLFWYQQALGQGPEFLTYFQNEAQLDKSGLPSDRFFAERPEGSVSTLKIQRTQQEDSAVYLCASSGIQGRSTGELFFGEGSRLTVL.

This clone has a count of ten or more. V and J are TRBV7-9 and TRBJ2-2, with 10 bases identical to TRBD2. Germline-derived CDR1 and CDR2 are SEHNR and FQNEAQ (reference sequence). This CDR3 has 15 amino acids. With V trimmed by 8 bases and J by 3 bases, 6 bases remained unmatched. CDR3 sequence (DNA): TGTGCCAGCGTGTTCCTAGCGGGAGACACCGGGGAGCTGTTTTTT. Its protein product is CASVFLAGDTGELFF. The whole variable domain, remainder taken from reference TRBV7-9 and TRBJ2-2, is DTGVSQNPRHKITKRGQNVTFRCDPISEHNRLYWYRQTLGQGPEFLTYFQNEAQLEKSRLLSDRFSAERPKGSFSTLEIQRTEQGDSAMYLCASVFLAGDTGELFFGEGSRLTVL.

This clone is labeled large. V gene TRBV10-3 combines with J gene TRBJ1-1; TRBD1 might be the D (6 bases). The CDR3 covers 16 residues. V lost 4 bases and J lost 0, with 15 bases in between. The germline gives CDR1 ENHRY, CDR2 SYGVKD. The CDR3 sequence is CAISAEGVSLNTEAFF. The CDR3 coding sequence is TGTGCCATCAGTGCTGAGGGGGTCAGTTTGAACACTGAAGCTTTCTTT.

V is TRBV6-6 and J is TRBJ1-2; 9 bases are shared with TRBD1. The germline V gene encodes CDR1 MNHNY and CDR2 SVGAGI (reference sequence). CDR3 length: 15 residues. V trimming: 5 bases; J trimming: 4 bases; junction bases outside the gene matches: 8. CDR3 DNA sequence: TGTGCCAGCAGTACCTCGGACAGGGGAGGCTATGGCTACACCTTC. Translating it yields CASSTSDRGGYGYTF.

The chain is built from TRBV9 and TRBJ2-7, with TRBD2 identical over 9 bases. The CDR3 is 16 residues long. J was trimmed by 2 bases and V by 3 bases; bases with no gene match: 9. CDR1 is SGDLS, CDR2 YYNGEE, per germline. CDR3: CASSERVAGGTYEQYF. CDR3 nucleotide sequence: TGTGCCAGCAGCGAGCGGGTTGCGGGAGGGACCTACGAGCAGTACTTC. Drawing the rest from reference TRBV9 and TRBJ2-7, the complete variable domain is DSGVTQTPKHLITATGQRVTLRCSPRSGDLSVYWYQQSLDQGLQFLIQYYNGEERAKGNILERFSAQQFPDLHSELNLSSLELGDSALYFCASSERVAGGTYEQYFGPGTRLTVT.

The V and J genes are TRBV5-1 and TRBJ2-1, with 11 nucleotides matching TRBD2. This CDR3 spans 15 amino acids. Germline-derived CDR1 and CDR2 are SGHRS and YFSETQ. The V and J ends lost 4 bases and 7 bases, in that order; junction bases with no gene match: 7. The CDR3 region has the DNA TGCGCCAGCAGCAAACTAGCGGGAGACCCGAATGAGCAGTTCTTC. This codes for CASSKLAGDPNEQFF.

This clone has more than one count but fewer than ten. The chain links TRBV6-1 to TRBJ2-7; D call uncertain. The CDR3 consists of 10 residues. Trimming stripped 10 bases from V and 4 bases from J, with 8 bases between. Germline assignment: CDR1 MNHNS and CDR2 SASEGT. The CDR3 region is CATRLYEQYF. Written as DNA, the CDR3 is TGTGCCACCAGGTTATACGAGCAGTACTTC.

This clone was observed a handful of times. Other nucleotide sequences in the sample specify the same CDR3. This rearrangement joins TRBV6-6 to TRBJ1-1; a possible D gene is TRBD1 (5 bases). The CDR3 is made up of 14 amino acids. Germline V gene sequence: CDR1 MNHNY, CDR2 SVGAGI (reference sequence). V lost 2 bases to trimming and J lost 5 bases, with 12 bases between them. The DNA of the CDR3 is TGTGCCAGCAGTTACCCCGACGGGGGGACTGAAGCTTTCTTT. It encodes CASSYPDGGTEAFF.

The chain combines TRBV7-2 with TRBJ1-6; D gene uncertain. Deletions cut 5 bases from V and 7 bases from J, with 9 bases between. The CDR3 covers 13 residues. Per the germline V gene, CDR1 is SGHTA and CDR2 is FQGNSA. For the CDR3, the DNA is TGTGCCAGCAGCATACAAAACAATTCACCCCTCCACTTT. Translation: CASSIQNNSPLHF.

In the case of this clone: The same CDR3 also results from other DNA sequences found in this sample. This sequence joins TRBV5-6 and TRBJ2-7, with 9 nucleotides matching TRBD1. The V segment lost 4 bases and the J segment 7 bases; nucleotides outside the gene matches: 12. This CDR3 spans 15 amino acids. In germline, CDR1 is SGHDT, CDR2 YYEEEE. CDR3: CASSLDPGQGREQYF. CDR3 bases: TGTGCCAGCAGCCTAGACCCGGGACAGGGTAGAGAGCAGTACTTC.

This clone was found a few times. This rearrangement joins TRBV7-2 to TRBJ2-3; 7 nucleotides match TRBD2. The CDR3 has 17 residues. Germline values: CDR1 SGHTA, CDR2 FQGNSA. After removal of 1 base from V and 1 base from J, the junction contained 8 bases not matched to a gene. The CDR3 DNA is TGTGCCAGCAGCTTAGTCCCCCAGGGAGGGGGCACAGATACGCAGTATTTT. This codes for CASSLVPQGGGTDTQYF.

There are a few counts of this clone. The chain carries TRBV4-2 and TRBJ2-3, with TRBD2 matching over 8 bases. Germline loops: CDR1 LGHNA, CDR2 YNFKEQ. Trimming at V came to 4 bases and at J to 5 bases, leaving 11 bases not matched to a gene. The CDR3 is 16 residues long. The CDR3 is CASSRGPAGVLDTQYF. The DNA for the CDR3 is TGTGCCAGCAGCCGGGGGCCAGCGGGAGTTCTAGATACGCAGTATTTT.

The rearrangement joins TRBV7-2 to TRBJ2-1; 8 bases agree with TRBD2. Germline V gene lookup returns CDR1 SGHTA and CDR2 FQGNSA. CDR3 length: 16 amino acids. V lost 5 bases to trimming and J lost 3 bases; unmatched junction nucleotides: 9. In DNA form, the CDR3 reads TGTGCCAGCAGCCCCCCTGGACTAGCCGGCTACAATGAGCAGTTCTTC. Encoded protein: CASSPPGLAGYNEQFF. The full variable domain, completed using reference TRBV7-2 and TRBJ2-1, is GAGVSQSPSNKVTEKGKDVELRCDPISGHTALYWYRQSLGQGLEFLIYFQGNSAPDKSGLPSDRFSAERTGGSVSTLTIQRTQQEDSAVYLCASSPPGLAGYNEQFFGPGTRLTVL.

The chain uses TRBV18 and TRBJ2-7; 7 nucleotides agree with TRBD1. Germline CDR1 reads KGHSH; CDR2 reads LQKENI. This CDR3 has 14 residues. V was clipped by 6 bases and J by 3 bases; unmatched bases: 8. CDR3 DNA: TGTGCCAGCTCCTACAGGGGCCACAGCTACGAGCAGTACTTC. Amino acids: CASSYRGHSYEQYF.

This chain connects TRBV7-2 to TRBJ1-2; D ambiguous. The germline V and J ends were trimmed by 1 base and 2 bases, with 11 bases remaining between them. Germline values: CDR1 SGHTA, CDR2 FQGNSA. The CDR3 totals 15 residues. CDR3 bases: TGTGCCAGCAGCTTAGTGGTCAGACTCAACTATGGCTACACCTTC. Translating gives CASSLVVRLNYGYTF.

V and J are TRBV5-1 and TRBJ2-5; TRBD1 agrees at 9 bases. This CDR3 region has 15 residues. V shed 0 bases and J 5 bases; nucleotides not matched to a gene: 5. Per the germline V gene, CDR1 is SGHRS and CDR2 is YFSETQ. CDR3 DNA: TGCGCCAGCAGCTTGGTCGGGACAGGGACGGAGACCCAGTACTTC. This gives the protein CASSLVGTGTETQYF.

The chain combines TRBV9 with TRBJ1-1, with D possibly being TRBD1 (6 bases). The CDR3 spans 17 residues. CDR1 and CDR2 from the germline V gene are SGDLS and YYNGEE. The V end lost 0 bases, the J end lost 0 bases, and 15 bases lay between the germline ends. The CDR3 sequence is CASSVEADSRMNTEAFF. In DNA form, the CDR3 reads TGTGCCAGCAGCGTAGAGGCGGACAGCCGCATGAACACTGAAGCTTTCTTT.

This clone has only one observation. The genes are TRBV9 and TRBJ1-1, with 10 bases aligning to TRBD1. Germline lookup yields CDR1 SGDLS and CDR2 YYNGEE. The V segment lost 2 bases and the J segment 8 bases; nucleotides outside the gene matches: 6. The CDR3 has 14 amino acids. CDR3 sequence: CASSVIAGQGEAFF. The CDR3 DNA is TGTGCCAGCAGCGTGATCGCGGGACAGGGGGAAGCTTTCTTT.